The 25 T cell receptor beta chains below come from one sample, sequenced in a study of metastatic and nonmetastatic thyroid tumors. TCRdb reassembled clones from the PCR reads with MiXCR. The sample has under 95,000 clones, approximately 9% seen once; the top ten hold 8% to 10%. There were no patients who had received any treatment before thyroid surgery. What was sequenced was blood. These receptors originate from a female donor with papillary thyroid cancer or a benign thyroid nodule (not recorded which). Some clones in this sample may be carry-over from other donors' samples.

This clone was observed at least ten times. The chain employs TRBV18 and TRBJ2-7, with a weak D call TRBD1 (6 bases). The V end was cut by 8 bases, the J end by 1 base, with 12 bases between. Germline V gene sequence: CDR1 KGHSH, CDR2 LQKENI. This CDR3 region has 13 residues. CDR3 sequence reads: CASAQGPSYEQYF. CDR3 nucleotide sequence: TGTGCCAGCGCACAGGGCCCTTCCTACGAGCAGTACTTC.

In this sample, this clone turned up many times. The chain combines TRBV7-2 with TRBJ1-5; D perhaps matches TRBD1 (5 bases). The CDR3 sequence is 13 residues long. Looked up from germline, CDR1 is SGHTA and CDR2 is FQGNSA. The V and J ends lost 5 bases and 8 bases respectively, with 13 bases between them. CDR3 amino acids: CASSGAGVKPQHF. The CDR3 DNA reads as TGTGCCAGCAGCGGGGCCGGGGTGAAGCCCCAGCATTTT.

This clone was detected ten times or more. This chain connects TRBV12-3 or TRBV12-4 to TRBJ1-2; no definite D call. The V gene lost 6 bases and the J gene lost 4 bases, with 15 bases spanning the gap. The CDR3 is 14 amino acids. Here the CDR3 DNA reads TGTGCCAGCAGCTTCTTGGGATCAGGCTATGGCTACACCTTC. Its translation is CASSFLGSGYGYTF.

The V gene is TRBV4-1, the J gene TRBJ2-3; 8 nucleotides align to TRBD2. V was pared by 1 base and J by 3 bases, with 9 bases of the junction left unmatched. The germline CDR1 and CDR2 sequences are MGHRA and YSYEKL. The CDR3 length is 17 residues. The CDR3 is CASSQGMQRGRTDTQYF. DNA of the CDR3: TGCGCCAGCAGCCAAGGTATGCAGCGGGGGAGGACAGATACGCAGTATTTT.

This clone was counted ten times or more. This may come from a read error, since a much larger clone is one base off. J is TRBJ2-2 and V is TRBV6-4, with D maybe TRBD2 (5 bases). The length of the CDR3 is 14 residues. Germline CDR1 MRHNA, CDR2 SNTAGT. CDR3 amino acids: CASSDSEETGELLF. The CDR3, as DNA: TGTGCCAGCAGTGACTCGGAGGAAACCGGGGAGCTGCTTTTT.

This clone has just a few counts. It may be a read error: a sequence one base away is much more abundant. It is likely a read error, because the conserved phenylalanine at the end of the CDR3 is missing. This chain joins TRBV18 and TRBJ1-1, with D tentatively TRBD1 (6 bases). Germline V lookup: CDR1 KGHSH, CDR2 LQKENI. V lost 3 bases to trimming and J lost 2 bases, with 16 bases between them. The CDR3 consists of 16 residues. As DNA, the CDR3 is TGTGCCAGCTCACCTCGCCGGGACACCCGAAACACTGAAGCTTTCCTT. Residues: CASSPRRDTRNTEAFL.

The chain recombines TRBV6-5 with TRBJ1-1; D unresolved. CDR3 length: 14 residues. From germline, CDR1 is MNHEY and CDR2 SVGAGI. The ends were cut back, 4 bases at V and 1 base at J, with 10 bases in the middle. The CDR3 reads CASSSQTANTEAFF. CDR3 DNA sequence: TGTGCCAGCAGTTCCCAGACGGCGAACACTGAAGCTTTCTTT.

As regards this clone: This may stem from a read error, because a much larger clone lies one nucleotide away. The chain combines TRBV20-1 with TRBJ2-5; 11 nucleotides agree with TRBD2. The germline gives CDR1 DFQATT, CDR2 SNEGSKA (reference sequence). The CDR3 totals 15 residues. The J segment lost 5 bases and the V segment lost 0 bases, leaving 5 bases of the junction unmatched. The CDR3: CSARDSGLAAETQYF. CDR3 sequence (DNA): TGCAGTGCTAGAGATTCGGGACTAGCGGCGGAGACCCAGTACTTC.

This clone has at least ten counts. The chain uses TRBV7-9 and TRBJ2-3, with D uncertain. This CDR3 is 12 amino acids long. V lost 5 bases and J 6 bases, leaving 9 bases between the germline ends. In germline, CDR1 is SEHNR, CDR2 FQNEAQ (reference sequence). As DNA, the CDR3 is TGTGCCAGCAGCCCCCGGGTGGATACGCAGTATTTT. Translating it yields CASSPRVDTQYF.

This clone was seen ten or more times. This chain joins TRBV15 and TRBJ2-3, with 7 bases aligning to TRBD2. The germline gives CDR1 LNHNV, CDR2 YYDKDF (reference sequence). CDR3 size: 15 residues. V was pared by 1 base and J by 2 bases, with 3 bases of the junction left unmatched. As DNA, the CDR3 is TGTGCCACCAGCAGAGGACTAGCCGCCACAGATACGCAGTATTTT. This encodes CATSRGLAATDTQYF.

At least ten counts were recorded for this clone. This chain connects TRBV19 to TRBJ2-6, with D perhaps matching TRBD1 (6 bases). Germline V lookup: CDR1 LNHDA, CDR2 SQIVND (reference sequence). V was clipped by 3 bases and J by 0 bases, with 12 bases between them. CDR3 length equals 17 residues. CDR3 sequence: CASSIGTGNSGANVLTF. In DNA form, the CDR3 reads TGTGCCAGTAGTATTGGCACAGGGAACTCTGGGGCCAACGTCCTGACTTTC. The whole variable domain, filled in from reference TRBV19 and TRBJ2-6, reads DGGITQSPKYLFRKEGQNVTLSCEQNLNHDAMYWYRQDPGQGLRLIYYSQIVNDFQKGDIAEGYSVSREKKESFPLTVTSAQKNPTAFYLCASSIGTGNSGANVLTFGAGSRLTVL.

The chain has TRBV19 and TRBJ1-2, with D uncertain. V dropped 2 bases and J dropped 7 bases, with 17 bases sitting between them. Germline V gene sequence: CDR1 LNHDA, CDR2 SQIVND (reference sequence). This CDR3 has 15 amino acids. The CDR3 here is CASSIRERAPSGYTF. CDR3 DNA: TGTGCCAGTAGTATACGTGAGAGGGCCCCAAGTGGCTACACCTTC. The complete variable domain, with remaining parts taken from reference TRBV19 and TRBJ1-2, reads DGGITQSPKYLFRKEGQNVTLSCEQNLNHDAMYWYRQDPGQGLRLIYYSQIVNDFQKGDIAEGYSVSREKKESFPLTVTSAQKNPTAFYLCASSIRERAPSGYTFGSGTRLTVV.

The chain is built from TRBV9 and TRBJ1-3; 10 positions match TRBD1. This CDR3 is built from 15 residues. Germline V gene data show CDR1 as SGDLS and CDR2 as YYNGEE. With 0 bases clipped from V and 4 bases from J, the junction kept 1 base outside the gene matches. The CDR3 region has the DNA TGTGCCAGCAGCGTAGGGACAGGGGGAGGAAACACCATATATTTT. Protein: CASSVGTGGGNTIYF.

This clone has a count of ten or more. J is TRBJ2-2 and V is TRBV11-2; TRBD1 agrees at 7 bases. The CDR3 runs to 18 residues. Trimming at V came to 5 bases and at J to 1 base, leaving 13 bases not matched to a gene. Per germline, CDR1 SGHAT and CDR2 FQNNGV. The CDR3 is CASSKTFRGWENTGELFF. CDR3 bases: TGTGCCAGCAGCAAAACGTTCAGGGGGTGGGAGAACACCGGGGAGCTGTTTTTT.

This clone was counted ten times or more. Written as DNA, the CDR3 is TGTGCCAGCAGCCGCCAGGGGGGGAATTCACCCCTCCACTTT. Translation gives CASSRQGGNSPLHF. This chain connects TRBV9 to TRBJ1-6; TRBD1 matches at 7 bases. The length of the CDR3 is 14 residues. Germline lookup yields CDR1 SGDLS and CDR2 YYNGEE. The V and J ends lost 4 bases and 7 bases, in that order; junction bases with no gene match: 5. Together with reference TRBV9 and TRBJ1-6, the CDR3 gives the full variable domain: DSGVTQTPKHLITATGQRVTLRCSPRSGDLSVYWYQQSLDQGLQFLIQYYNGEERAKGNILERFSAQQFPDLHSELNLSSLELGDSALYFCASSRQGGNSPLHFGNGTRLTVT.

This clone was counted at least ten times. The chain uses TRBV6-1 and TRBJ2-3; a possible D gene is TRBD2 (7 bases). V was clipped by 1 base and J by 4 bases, with 12 bases between them. The length of the CDR3 is 15 residues. The germline V gene encodes CDR1 MNHNS and CDR2 SASEGT. Here the CDR3 reads CASSEGGGGADTQYF. The CDR3 DNA is TGTGCCAGCAGTGAAGGGGGAGGGGGGGCAGATACGCAGTATTTT.

This clone appeared many times. The chain uses TRBV30 and TRBJ1-1; D not resolved. Germline V gene data show CDR1 as GTSNPN and CDR2 as SVGIG (reference sequence). Trimming stripped 0 bases from V and 4 bases from J, with 9 bases between. This CDR3 is built from 13 residues. In DNA form, the CDR3 reads TGTGCCTGGAGTGTTACCGCAGGCACTGAAGCTTTCTTT. Its translation is CAWSVTAGTEAFF.

This clone was recorded many times. The rearrangement links TRBV7-9 to TRBJ2-7; D possibly corresponds to TRBD2 (6 bases). V dropped 3 bases and J dropped 7 bases, with 19 bases sitting between them. Germline CDR1 reads SEHNR; CDR2 reads FQNEAQ (reference sequence). The CDR3 is made up of 15 amino acids. The CDR3 reads CASSLEGTPYSEQYF. Written as DNA, the CDR3 is TGTGCCAGCAGCTTGGAGGGGACTCCCTATAGTGAGCAGTACTTC.

V usage is TRBV15 and J usage is TRBJ2-1, with TRBD2 matching over 8 bases. The ends lost 8 bases at V and 4 bases at J; junction bases unmatched: 4. Looked up from germline, CDR1 is LNHNV and CDR2 is YYDKDF (reference sequence). This CDR3 has 13 amino acids. This CDR3 reads CATGTSGYNEQFF. CDR3 sequence (DNA): TGTGCCACCGGAACTAGCGGATACAATGAGCAGTTCTTC.

This clone appeared a few times. V is TRBV6-1 and J is TRBJ1-1; D is ambiguous. This CDR3 has 15 amino acids. The germline V gene has CDR1 MNHNS and CDR2 SASEGT. Trimming left V 1 base short and J 11 bases short, with 20 bases between. The CDR3 coding sequence is TGTGCCAGCAGTGAAGTGGGAGTGGGAGCCGTGGGGGCTTTCTTT. Translation gives CASSEVGVGAVGAFF.

This clone was seen repeatedly, ten times or more. V gene TRBV7-9 combines with J gene TRBJ1-3; TRBD1 is a possible D gene (6 bases). V was trimmed by 5 bases and J by 8 bases, leaving 16 bases between them. The CDR3 runs 14 residues. Germline-derived CDR1 and CDR2 are SEHNR and FQNEAQ (reference sequence). The CDR3 nucleotides are TGTGCCAGCAGCGGCAGGGTCAGGGGAGACACCATATATTTT. This sequence encodes CASSGRVRGDTIYF.

This chain connects TRBV7-2 to TRBJ2-5; D call uncertain. Germline values: CDR1 SGHTA, CDR2 FQGNSA. Between the trimmed V and J ends, which lost 1 base and 5 bases, there was a span of 8 bases. This CDR3 region has 13 residues. CDR3 DNA: TGTGCCAGCAGCTTAGAGCCTCGGGAGACCCAGTACTTC. Translated, it gives CASSLEPRETQYF.

This clone appeared many times. The V and J genes are TRBV4-1 and TRBJ1-6; D is ambiguous. V lost 1 base and J 5 bases, leaving 9 bases between the germline ends. The CDR3 spans 15 residues. CDR1 and CDR2 from the germline V gene are MGHRA and YSYEKL. The CDR3 loop reads CASSQGTANNSPLHF. CDR3 sequence (DNA): TGCGCCAGCAGCCAAGGGACCGCAAATAATTCACCCCTCCACTTT.

In regard to this clone: A much larger clone sits a single nucleotide away, making a read error possible. This same CDR3 is encoded by further DNA sequences in the sample. V gene TRBV20-1 combines with J gene TRBJ1-1, with 8 bases fitting TRBD1. CDR3 size: 14 residues. Germline loops: CDR1 DFQATT, CDR2 SNEGSKA (reference sequence). The CDR3, as DNA: TGCAGTGCTAGAGAACCGGACAGGGACACTGAAGCCTTCTTT. It specifies CSAREPDRDTEAFF.

This clone has ten or more counts. CDR3 protein: CASSLPPNTEAFF. The CDR3 DNA reads as TGTGCCAGCAGCTTACCACCAAACACTGAAGCTTTCTTT. The chain links TRBV7-9 to TRBJ1-1; D gene unclear. CDR1 and CDR2 from the germline V gene are SEHNR and FQNEAQ (reference sequence). The ends were cut back, 2 bases at V and 2 bases at J, with 6 bases in the middle. CDR3 length equals 13 residues.